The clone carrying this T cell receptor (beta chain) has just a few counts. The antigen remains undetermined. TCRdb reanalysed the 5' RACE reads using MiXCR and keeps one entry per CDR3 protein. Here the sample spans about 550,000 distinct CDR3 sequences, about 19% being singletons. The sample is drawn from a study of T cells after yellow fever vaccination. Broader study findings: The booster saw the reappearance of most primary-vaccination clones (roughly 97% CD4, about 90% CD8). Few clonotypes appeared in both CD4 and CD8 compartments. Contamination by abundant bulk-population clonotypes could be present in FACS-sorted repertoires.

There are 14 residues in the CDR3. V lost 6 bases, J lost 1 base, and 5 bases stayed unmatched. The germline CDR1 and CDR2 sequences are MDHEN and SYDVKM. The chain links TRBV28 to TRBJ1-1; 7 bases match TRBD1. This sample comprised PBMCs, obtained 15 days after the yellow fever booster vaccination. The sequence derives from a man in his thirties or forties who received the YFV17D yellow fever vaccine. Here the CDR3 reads CASRPGGRNTEAFF. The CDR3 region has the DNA TGTGCCAGCAGACCAGGGGGACGGAACACTGAAGCTTTCTTT.